These T cell receptor beta chains were read from a single sample in a study of T cells in Graves' hyperthyroidism and ophthalmopathy. One entry per CDR3 protein, called by TCRdb with MiXCR from the multiplex PCR reads. The sample has over 90,000 distinct CDR3 sequences, roughly 50% seen once; the top ten hold 26%. Sequenced material: blood. These TCRs come from a man aged 35 to 55 with Graves' hyperthyroidism. Both conserved end residues are trimmed from each CDR3.

V gene: TRBV7-7
CDR3 protein: ARDLAQIGDTQY

V gene: TRBV5-1
CDR3 protein: ASATRSTNEELF

V gene: TRBV29-1
CDR3 protein: SVEICASSSPGTSKNEQF

V gene: TRBV18
CDR3 protein: ASSPLLEGTDTQY

V gene: TRBV20-1
CDR3 protein: SARGRGPYEQY

V gene: TRBV5-6
CDR3 protein: ASSSGGGGNQPQH

V gene: TRBV20-1
CDR3 protein: SARTSGRTDTQY

V gene: TRBV7-6
CDR3 protein: ASSHLDNEQF

V gene: TRBV4-1
CDR3 protein: ASSHGAGRQETQY

V gene: TRBV2
CDR3 protein: ASRGGNEKLF

V gene: TRBV9
CDR3 protein: ASSVGASGDNEQF

V gene: TRBV2
CDR3 protein: ASSNTGGSNQPQH

V gene: TRBV9
CDR3 protein: ASSVGGNGAHQETQY

V gene: TRBV6-5
CDR3 protein: ASTASGRAFADTQY

V gene: TRBV14
CDR3 protein: ASTPGTGASPLH

V gene: TRBV15
CDR3 protein: ATSRDGGGSSYEQY

V gene: TRBV6-5
CDR3 protein: ASSSDRVGTEAF

V gene: TRBV5-5
CDR3 protein: ASSLVGGVTDTQY

V gene: TRBV20-1
CDR3 protein: GARGQGVYERY

V gene: TRBV11-2
CDR3 protein: ASSSGPGYEQY